This T cell receptor beta chain emerged from a study of blood T cell repertoires in COVID-19. On the study more broadly: Sample material is recorded as cDNA or gDNA derived from T cells, B-cell-depleted T cells, or PBMCs.

Cohort allocation depended upon clinical history that participants reported. Resolution of symptoms, clearance, or two negative PCRs was present in recovered Cohort 3 donors. The authors' processing: Estimation of nucleated cell counts was performed using reference gene primer amplification. Only in-frame clones appear in the TCRdb table, and some are missing; sequencing was by immunoSEQ multiplex PCR. D and trimming come from the DNA, and the V and J calls and clone size come from that table. Here the sample spans 200,000 to 250,000 clones, around 84% being singletons. CDR1 and CDR2 from the germline V gene are SGHRS and YFSETQ. This CDR3 comprises 15 residues. V lost 4 bases and J 6 bases, leaving 14 bases between the germline ends.

The rearrangement links TRBV5-1 to TRBJ1-6; tentatively, D is TRBD1 (5 bases). The sample taken for sequencing was PBMCs or T cells enriched from blood (not recorded which). The TCR originated in a woman in her 40s who had recovered from COVID-19. The CDR3 protein is CASSLQGNGNSPLHF. In nucleotides, the CDR3 is TGCGCCAGCAGCCTCCAGGGTAACGGTAATTCACCCCTCCACTTT. Drawing the rest from reference TRBV5-1 and TRBJ1-6, the complete variable domain is KAGVTQTPRYLIKTRGQQVTLSCSPISGHRSVSWYQQTPGQGLQFLFEYFSETQRNKGNFPGRFSGRQFSNSRSEMNVSTLELGDSALYLCASSLQGNGNSPLHFGNGTRLTVT.